This T cell receptor (beta chain) emerged from a study of cytomegalovirus exposure and HLA in healthy donors (dated by TCRdb to the late 2010s). Background for the entire study: According to an earlier analysis of a few hundred of the donors, 150 million to 200 million T cells yielded roughly 110 million unique TCR beta sequences and 276 Gb of sequence data. The study was designed to test whether signatures of past pathogen exposure could be identified by cataloging public T cell receptors. To predict cytomegalovirus infection status, the study combined high-throughput TCR immunosequencing, statistical association of individual TCRs with disease status, and machine learning. A later analysis re-examined previously published TCR beta repertoires from around 670 donors and added high-resolution HLA genotyping to investigate patterns of TCR occurrence. An early release covering more than 500 HLA-typed donors comprised 250 to 350 gigabases of sequencing data and 85 million to 100 million unique TCR sequences. Of the 300 to 400 genotyped donors, about 80% fell in the genetic ancestry cluster associated with self-reported Caucasian donors. All discovery cohort repertoires had been generated on a single sequencing platform. An earlier analysis of around 580 of the donors used high-throughput TCR beta sequencing to judge whether each TCR beta V gene segment behaved as functional or pseudogenic. Alongside the repertoire data, information on donor age, sex, ethnicity and CMV serostatus was compiled. Rather than using new phenotypic data, the later analysis identified candidate immune exposures from TCR beta sequences and from how often those sequences occurred across donors. The number of donors typed differed by locus, with roughly 629-640 for A, B, C, DRB1 and DQB1, around 520 for DQA1, some 570 for DPA1, and around 450 for DPB1. A separate validation cohort of roughly 130 different subjects was used in addition to the roughly 720-subject first cohort. The study used immunosequencing to profile the T cell repertoires of under 700 subjects and linked those repertoires to cytomegalovirus serostatus. Among 300 to 500 genotyped donors of the cohort, an average of roughly 230,000 unique TCR beta nucleotide sequences was sequenced per donor, of which about 19% were non-productive. A later genetic analysis used genome-wide SNP genotypes for about 55% of the 666 donors, treating that subset as a discovery cohort. HLA typing included class I and class II loci at four-digit resolution. Roughly five DR-DQ haplotypes were handled as single units for association and clustering, since linkage in the cohort was strong.

The research as a whole found: It was suggested by the authors that the approach could potentially be generalized to other disease states and immunological phenotypes. Broadly in line with IMGT annotations, most TCR beta V segments showed up in productive rearrangements about 87% or about 30% of the time in an earlier analysis of around 550 of the donors. The only immune exposure information available for the cohort was CMV serostatus. Some IMGT-functional V segments, including TRBV6-2 and TRBV6-3, could not be told apart with the 87-base-pair reads, so those segments were excluded. According to a later analysis, TCR association rates differed among HLA loci, with DRB1 alleles showing the most associated TCRs and HLA-C alleles showing the fewest. Over 15 rarely observed V segments, including chromosome 9 orphons, were excluded from the earlier analysis of about 600 of the donors because counts were too low. Cytomegalovirus status was reported to be diagnosed by the classifier with high specificity and sensitivity in both the original and validation cohorts. Compared with the roughly 700-donor mean, donors in an Asian-associated ancestry cluster had fewer N-insertions in productive TCRs, according to a later genetic analysis. A further reported finding was that TCR beta sequences accurately predicted the HLA-A and HLA-B alleles for most subjects in the first cohort. A later analysis found that most CMV-associated TCR beta chains appeared HLA-restricted, with HLA associations seemingly driven largely by CMV exposure. In vitro tests confirmed that three of the cytomegalovirus-associated TCR beta chains recognize cytomegalovirus antigens. Linkage disequilibrium might explain the correlated functional status among segregating V segments, but an unknown experimental factor could not be excluded. A later genetic analysis associated a missense DCLRE1C variant with V-gene and J-gene trimming of TCR beta chains, and an independent cohort replicated the association. A group of highly shared sequence variants was considered likely to be a technical artifact of the sequencing pipeline. The study gave a list of about 160 TCR beta chains associated with cytomegalovirus. Assigning TCR associations to individual alleles was difficult when HLA alleles, especially DR and DQ, strongly co-occurred. Most TCR sequences were observed very rarely across donors, whereas some public TCRs were present in many individuals. The cohort was sequenced for TCR beta chains only, and without alpha or paired-chain data the features that could be detected were limited. In a later analysis, several top co-occurrence clusters were reported to appear linked to parvovirus B19, influenza, CMV and Epstein-Barr virus. Because some donors lacked HLA typing at each locus, the association tests relied only on the typed subset. Presence/absence analyses assumed roughly uniform sequencing depth across donors, an assumption that may not hold. In a later analysis, HLA-associated TCR beta chains showed more clonal expansion and lower generation probabilities than non-associated chains that were equally common. At a false discovery rate of 0.05, a later analysis linked 16,951 TCR beta sequences to specific HLA alleles.

The cohort consisted of 600 or so healthy bone marrow donors. At the time of sampling, all cohort members were nominally healthy, though unrecorded immune exposures were likely present. The donor was CMV seronegative and belonged to the group of around 350 seronegative cohort members. A peripheral blood sample was provided by each donor, and peripheral blood mononuclear cells were used for TCR beta sequencing. Genomic DNA was extracted from the blood cell samples with the Qiagen DNeasy Blood Extraction Kit. The library relied on the immunoSEQ multiplex PCR assay. A mixture of 60 forward primers for TCR Vbeta segments and 13 reverse primers for TCR Jbeta segments was used in the multiplex PCR. Amplification of the CDR3 region of rearranged TCR beta genes was performed with a multiplex PCR assay on genomic DNA. The Illumina HiSeq System was used to sequence the amplified TCR beta libraries as 87-base-pair reads. In the paper's pipeline: A later analysis counted around 72 million unique TCR beta chains across the 550 to 800 repertoires, and around 9.9 million of these chains were shared by at least two donors. A nearest-neighbor algorithm error-corrected the raw reads and collapsed the reads into unique sequences, merging closely related sequences to remove PCR and sequencing errors. Alignment of CDR3 sequences to IMGT reference sequences was used to assign V, D and J gene segments. Each retained sequence needed at least a six-nucleotide match to both a V gene segment and a J gene segment. A rearrangement was called productive if the CDR3 had no stop codons and remained in frame with V and J, and every other rearrangement was called non-productive. CDR3 was defined according to IMGT convention as the region running from the second conserved V-encoded cysteine to the conserved J-encoded phenylalanine. The earlier analysis of 550 to 650 of the donors excluded any sequence lacking an unambiguous match to a single V gene segment. In an earlier analysis of approximately 560 of the donors, a V segment was called functional when productive rearrangements were above 56.7%, and segregating when the standard deviation between donors exceeded 5%. A statistical classification framework was built to diagnose cytomegalovirus status from the catalog of TCR beta chain sequences. In a later analysis, TCR nucleotide sequences were compared against IMGT/GENE-DB human TR gene sequences so that V and J genes could be assigned. Using the TCRdist pipeline, a later analysis assigned CDR3 sequences along with most-parsimonious VDJ recombination scenarios. In a later analysis, every TCR beta chain was defined by the combination of its CDR3 amino acid sequence and its V-gene family, and reads without a unique V-gene family were dropped. To address suspected cross-contamination and a sequencing artifact, a later analysis removed 592 highly shared, low-generation-probability nucleotide sequences. A later analysis calculated a clonal expansion index for each public chain from normalized within-repertoire ranks of inferred template counts. Generation probabilities in a later analysis came from a VDJ recombination model fitted to out-of-frame rearrangements, and those results were checked against IGoR. In a later analysis, hypergeometric tests were used to score TCR-TCR, TCR-HLA and TCR-CMV co-occurrence, with a repertoire-size bias correction applied to TCR pairs. A later analysis estimated false discovery rates by permuting HLA or CMV assignments 20 times. In a later analysis, co-occurring TCRs were grouped with DBSCAN, and TCRdist sequence similarity was added when clustering was performed within HLA-allele-positive subsets. For co-occurrence clustering, repertoires with fewer than 30,000 or more than 120,000 public chains were excluded, along with 5 or 6 repertoires with anomalous nucleotide sharing. The clones in this table, taken by TCRdb from immuneACCESS, are in-frame only. Not every clone is retained; where verified, under half of the shortfall comes from an unresolved V gene, and the cause of the rest is unknown. D and trimming were read from the DNA, whereas the V and J calls and clone size are those reported in that table. The sample table lists about 62,000 clones, roughly 86% of them with a count of one. About 1.5% of the sample rests with the top ten.

The V and J ends are trimmed by 1 base and 0 bases, leaving 13 bases between them. CDR1 GTSNPN and CDR2 SVGIG were looked up in the germline V gene (reference sequence). The CDR3 runs 15 amino acids, cysteine and phenylalanine included. Here the CDR3 DNA is all that survives: 45 bases in frame from base 1. Notes on this clone: The specificity of this receptor is unknown. Base qualities were left out, and no much larger clone turns up one base away.

The V and J segments used are TRBV30 and TRBJ2-7, and perhaps TRBD2 as D gene, on 6 matching bases. The receptor's source is a man in his late teens or twenties in good health and CMV-seronegative. The sequencing input was PBMCs. The CDR3 protein is CAWSAWTGSSYEQYF. The sequenced DNA is TGTGCCTGGAGTGCATGGACCGGGAGCTCCTACGAGCAGTACTTC.